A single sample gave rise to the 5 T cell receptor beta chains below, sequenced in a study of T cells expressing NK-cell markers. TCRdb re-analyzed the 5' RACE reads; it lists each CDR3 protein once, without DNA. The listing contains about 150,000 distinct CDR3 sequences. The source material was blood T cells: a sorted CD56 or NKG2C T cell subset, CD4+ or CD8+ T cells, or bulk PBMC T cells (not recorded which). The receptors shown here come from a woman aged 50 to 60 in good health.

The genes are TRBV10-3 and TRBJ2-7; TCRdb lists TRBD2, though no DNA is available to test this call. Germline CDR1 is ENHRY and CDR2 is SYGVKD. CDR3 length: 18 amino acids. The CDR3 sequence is CAITGNGVAGAYSDEQYF.

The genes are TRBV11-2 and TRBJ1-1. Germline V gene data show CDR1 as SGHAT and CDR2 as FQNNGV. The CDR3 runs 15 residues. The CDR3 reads CASSLELGSNTEAFF.

This CDR3 is CASSPGTLGELFF. J is TRBJ2-2 and V is TRBV12-3 or TRBV12-4; TCRdb's D call, TRBD2, is unchecked because there is no DNA. CDR3 length: 13 amino acids.

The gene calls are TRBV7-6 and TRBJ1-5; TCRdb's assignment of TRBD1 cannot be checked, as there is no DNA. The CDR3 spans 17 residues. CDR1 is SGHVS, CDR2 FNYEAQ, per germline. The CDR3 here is CASSLGVRGTGHQPQHF.

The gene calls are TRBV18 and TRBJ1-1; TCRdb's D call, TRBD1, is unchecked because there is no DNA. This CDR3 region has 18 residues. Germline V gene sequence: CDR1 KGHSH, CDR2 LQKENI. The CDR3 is CASSPTGQRTPGLTEAFF.